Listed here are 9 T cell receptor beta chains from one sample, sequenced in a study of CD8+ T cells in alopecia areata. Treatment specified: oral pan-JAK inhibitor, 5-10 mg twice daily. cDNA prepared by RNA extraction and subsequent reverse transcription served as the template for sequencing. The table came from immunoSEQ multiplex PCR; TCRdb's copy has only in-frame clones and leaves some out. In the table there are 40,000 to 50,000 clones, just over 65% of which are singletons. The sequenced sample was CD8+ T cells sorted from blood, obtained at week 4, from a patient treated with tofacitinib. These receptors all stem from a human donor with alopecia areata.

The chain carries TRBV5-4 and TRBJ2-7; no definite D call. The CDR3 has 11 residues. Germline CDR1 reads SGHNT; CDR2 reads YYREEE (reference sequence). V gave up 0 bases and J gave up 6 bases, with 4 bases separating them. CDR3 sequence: CASSLEGEQYF. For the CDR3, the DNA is TGTGCCAGCAGCTTGGAAGGCGAGCAGTACTTC.

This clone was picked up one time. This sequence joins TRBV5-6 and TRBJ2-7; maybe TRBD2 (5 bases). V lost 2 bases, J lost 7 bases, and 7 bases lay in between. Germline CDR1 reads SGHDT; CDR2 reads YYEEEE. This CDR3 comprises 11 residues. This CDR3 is CASSLSGEQYF. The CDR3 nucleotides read TGTGCCAGCAGCTTAAGCGGTGAGCAGTACTTC. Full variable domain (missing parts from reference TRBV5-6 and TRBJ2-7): DAGVTQSPTHLIKTRGQQVTLRCSPKSGHDTVSWYQQALGQGPQFIFQYYEEEERQRGNFPDRFSGHQFPNYSSELNVNALLLGDSALYLCASSLSGEQYFGPGTRLTVT.

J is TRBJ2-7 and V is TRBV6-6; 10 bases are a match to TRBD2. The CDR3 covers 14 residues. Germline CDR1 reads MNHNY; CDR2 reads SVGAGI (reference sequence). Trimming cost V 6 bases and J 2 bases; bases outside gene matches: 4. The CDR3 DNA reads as TGTGCCAGCAGCCACCTAGCGGGGGCCTACGAGCAGTACTTC. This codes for CASSHLAGAYEQYF.

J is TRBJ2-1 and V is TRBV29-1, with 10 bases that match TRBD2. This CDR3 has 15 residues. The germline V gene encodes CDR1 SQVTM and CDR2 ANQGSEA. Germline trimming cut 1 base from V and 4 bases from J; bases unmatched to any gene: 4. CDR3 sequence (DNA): TGCAGCGTTGAAGTAGCGGGGGGCCAATACAATGAGCAGTTCTTC. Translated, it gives CSVEVAGGQYNEQFF.

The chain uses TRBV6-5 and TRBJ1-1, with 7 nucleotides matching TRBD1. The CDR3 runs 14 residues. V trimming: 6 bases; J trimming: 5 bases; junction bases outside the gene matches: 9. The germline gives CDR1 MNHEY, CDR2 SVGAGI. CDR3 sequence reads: CASSRRQGGTEAFF. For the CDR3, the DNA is TGTGCCAGCAGCAGAAGGCAGGGGGGGACTGAAGCTTTCTTT.

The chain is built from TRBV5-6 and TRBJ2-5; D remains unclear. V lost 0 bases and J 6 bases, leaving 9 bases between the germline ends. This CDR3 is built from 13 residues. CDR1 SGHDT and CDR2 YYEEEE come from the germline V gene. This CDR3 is CASSLVLGKTQYF. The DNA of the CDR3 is TGTGCCAGCAGCTTGGTTCTGGGAAAGACCCAGTACTTC.

CDR3 residues: CSVEERYEQYF. CDR3 coding DNA: TGCAGCGTTGAAGAAAGATACGAGCAGTACTTC. The chain has TRBV29-1 and TRBJ2-7, with no clear D. Germline V lookup: CDR1 SQVTM, CDR2 ANQGSEA. V dropped 0 bases and J dropped 4 bases, with 4 bases sitting between them. The CDR3 contains 11 residues.

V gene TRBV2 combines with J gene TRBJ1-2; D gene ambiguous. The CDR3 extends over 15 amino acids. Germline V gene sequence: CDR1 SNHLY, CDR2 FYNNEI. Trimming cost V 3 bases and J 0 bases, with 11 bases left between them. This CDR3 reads CASSESGNTNYGYTF. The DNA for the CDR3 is TGTGCCAGCAGTGAGTCGGGCAACACTAACTATGGCTACACCTTC. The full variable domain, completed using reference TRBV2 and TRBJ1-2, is EPEVTQTPSHQVTQMGQEVILRCVPISNHLYFYWYRQILGQKVEFLVSFYNNEISEKSEIFDDQFSVERPDGSNFTLKIRSTKLEDSAMYFCASSESGNTNYGYTFGSGTRLTVV.

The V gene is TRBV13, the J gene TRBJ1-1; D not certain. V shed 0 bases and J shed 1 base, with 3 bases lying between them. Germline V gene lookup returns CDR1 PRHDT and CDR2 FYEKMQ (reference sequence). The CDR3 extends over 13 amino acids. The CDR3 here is CASSLGANTEAFF. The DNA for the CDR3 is TGTGCCAGCAGCTTAGGCGCGAACACTGAAGCTTTCTTT.